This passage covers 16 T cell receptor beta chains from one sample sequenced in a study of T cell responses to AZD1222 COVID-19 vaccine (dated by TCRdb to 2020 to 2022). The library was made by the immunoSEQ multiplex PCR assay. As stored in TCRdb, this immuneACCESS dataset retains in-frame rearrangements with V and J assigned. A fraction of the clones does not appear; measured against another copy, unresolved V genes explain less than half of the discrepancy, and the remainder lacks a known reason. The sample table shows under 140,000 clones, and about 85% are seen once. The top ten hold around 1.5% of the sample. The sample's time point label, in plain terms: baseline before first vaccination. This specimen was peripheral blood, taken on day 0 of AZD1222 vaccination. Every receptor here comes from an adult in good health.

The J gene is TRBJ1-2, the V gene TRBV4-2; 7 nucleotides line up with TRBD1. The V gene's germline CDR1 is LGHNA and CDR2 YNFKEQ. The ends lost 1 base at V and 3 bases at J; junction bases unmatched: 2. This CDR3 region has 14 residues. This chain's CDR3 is CASSQGGQYYGYTF. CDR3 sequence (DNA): TGTGCCAGCAGCCAAGGGGGACAGTACTATGGCTACACCTTC.

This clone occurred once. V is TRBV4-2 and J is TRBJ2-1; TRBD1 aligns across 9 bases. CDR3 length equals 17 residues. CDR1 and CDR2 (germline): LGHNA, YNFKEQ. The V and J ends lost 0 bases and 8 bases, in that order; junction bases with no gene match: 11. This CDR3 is CASSQDPLTGGTDEQFF. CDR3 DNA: TGTGCCAGCAGCCAAGATCCCCTGACAGGGGGGACGGATGAGCAGTTCTTC.

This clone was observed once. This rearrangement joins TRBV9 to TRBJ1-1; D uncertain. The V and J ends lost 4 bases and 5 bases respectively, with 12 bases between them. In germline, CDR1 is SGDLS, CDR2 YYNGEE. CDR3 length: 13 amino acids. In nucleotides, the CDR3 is TGTGCCAGCAGCCTCATCCTCGGGACTGAAGCTTTCTTT. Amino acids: CASSLILGTEAFF.

CDR3: CASSGASRGEKLFF. In DNA, the CDR3 is TGTGCCAGTAGCGGGGCTTCGAGGGGTGAAAAACTGTTTTTT. The chain combines TRBV5-4 with TRBJ1-4; a weak D match, TRBD1 (5 bases). The CDR3 has 14 residues. The germline gives CDR1 SGHNT, CDR2 YYREEE (reference sequence). Trimming shortened V by 8 bases and J by 7 bases, and 18 bases separated the two germline ends.

The CDR3 spells CASSYGDRGGYTF. The DNA of the CDR3 is TGTGCCAGCAGTTACGGGGACAGGGGTGGCTACACCTTC. V usage is TRBV6-5 and J usage is TRBJ1-2; 10 positions match TRBD1. V lost 2 bases to trimming and J lost 7 bases; unmatched junction nucleotides: 1. The CDR3 is made up of 13 amino acids. Germline CDR1 reads MNHEY; CDR2 reads SVGAGI.

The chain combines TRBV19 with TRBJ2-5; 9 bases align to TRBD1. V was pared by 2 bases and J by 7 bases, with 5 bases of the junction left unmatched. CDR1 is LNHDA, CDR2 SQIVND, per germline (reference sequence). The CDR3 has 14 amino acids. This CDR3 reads CASSITGGAGTQYF. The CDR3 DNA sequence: TGTGCCAGTAGTATAACAGGGGGCGCGGGGACCCAGTACTTC. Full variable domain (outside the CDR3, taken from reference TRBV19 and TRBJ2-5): DGGITQSPKYLFRKEGQNVTLSCEQNLNHDAMYWYRQDPGQGLRLIYYSQIVNDFQKGDIAEGYSVSREKKESFPLTVTSAQKNPTAFYLCASSITGGAGTQYFGPGTRLLVL.

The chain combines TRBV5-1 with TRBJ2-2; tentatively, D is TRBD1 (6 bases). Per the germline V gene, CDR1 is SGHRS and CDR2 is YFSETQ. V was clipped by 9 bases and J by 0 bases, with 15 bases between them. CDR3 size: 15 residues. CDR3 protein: CATSGQPSNTGELFF. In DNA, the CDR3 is TGCGCCACCTCCGGACAGCCCTCGAACACCGGGGAGCTGTTTTTT.

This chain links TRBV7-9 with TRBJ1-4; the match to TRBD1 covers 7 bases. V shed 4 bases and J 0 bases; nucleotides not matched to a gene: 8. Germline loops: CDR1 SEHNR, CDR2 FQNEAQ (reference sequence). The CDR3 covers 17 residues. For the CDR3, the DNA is TGTGCCAGCAGCTCGGACAGGAGCCTTGCAACTAATGAAAAACTGTTTTTT. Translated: CASSSDRSLATNEKLFF.

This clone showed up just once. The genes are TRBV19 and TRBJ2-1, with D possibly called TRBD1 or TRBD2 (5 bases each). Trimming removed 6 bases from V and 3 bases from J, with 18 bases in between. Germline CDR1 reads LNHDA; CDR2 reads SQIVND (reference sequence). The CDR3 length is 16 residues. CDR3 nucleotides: TGTGCCAGTAGCTCCCCCCGGGGCCCTCACTACAATGAGCAGTTCTTC. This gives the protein CASSSPRGPHYNEQFF.

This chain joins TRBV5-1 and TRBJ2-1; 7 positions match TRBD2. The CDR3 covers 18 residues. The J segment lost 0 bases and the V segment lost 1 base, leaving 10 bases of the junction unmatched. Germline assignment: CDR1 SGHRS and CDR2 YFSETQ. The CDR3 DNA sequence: TGCGCCAGCAGCTTGATCCGGCGGGAGAGGTCCTCCTACAATGAGCAGTTCTTC. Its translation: CASSLIRRERSSYNEQFF.

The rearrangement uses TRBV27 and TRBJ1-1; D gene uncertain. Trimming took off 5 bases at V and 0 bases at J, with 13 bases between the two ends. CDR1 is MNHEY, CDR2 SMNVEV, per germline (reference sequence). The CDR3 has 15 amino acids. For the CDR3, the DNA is TGTGCCAGCAGTCTAGGCGGCAGAATGAACACTGAAGCTTTCTTT. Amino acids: CASSLGGRMNTEAFF.

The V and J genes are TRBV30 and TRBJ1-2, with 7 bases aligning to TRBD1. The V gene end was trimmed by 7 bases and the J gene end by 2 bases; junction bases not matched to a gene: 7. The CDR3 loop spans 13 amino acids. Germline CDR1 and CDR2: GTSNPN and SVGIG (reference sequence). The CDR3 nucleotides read TGTGCCTACACCCCGGGACAGAACTATGGCTACACCTTC. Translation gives CAYTPGQNYGYTF.

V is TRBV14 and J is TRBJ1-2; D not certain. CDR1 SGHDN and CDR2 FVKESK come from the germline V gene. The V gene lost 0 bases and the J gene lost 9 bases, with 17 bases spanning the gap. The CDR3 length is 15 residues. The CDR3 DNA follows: TGTGCCAGCAGCCAAGATTCGGGGAATTGGGCAAGCTACACCTTC. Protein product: CASSQDSGNWASYTF. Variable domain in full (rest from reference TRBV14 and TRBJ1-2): EAGVTQFPSHSVIEKGQTVTLRCDPISGHDNLYWYRRVMGKEIKFLLHFVKESKQDESGMPNNRFLAERTGGTYSTLKVQPAELEDSGVYFCASSQDSGNWASYTFGSGTRLTVV.

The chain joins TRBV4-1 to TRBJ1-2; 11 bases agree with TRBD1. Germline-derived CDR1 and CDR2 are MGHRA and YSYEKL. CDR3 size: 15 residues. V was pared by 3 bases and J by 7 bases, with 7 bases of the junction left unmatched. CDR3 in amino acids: CASSHDGQGAFGYTF. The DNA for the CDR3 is TGCGCCAGCAGCCACGATGGACAGGGGGCTTTTGGCTACACCTTC.

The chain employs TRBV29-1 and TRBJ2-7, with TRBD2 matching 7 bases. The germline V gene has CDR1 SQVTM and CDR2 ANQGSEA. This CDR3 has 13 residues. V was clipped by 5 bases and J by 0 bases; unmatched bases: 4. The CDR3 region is CSVRRELSYEQYF. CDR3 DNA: TGCAGCGTTCGGCGGGAGCTCTCCTACGAGCAGTACTTC.

The CDR3 sequence is CASSLWKGLRLYNEQFF. As DNA, the CDR3 is TGTGCCAGTAGTCTATGGAAAGGACTTCGCCTTTACAATGAGCAGTTCTTC. This chain uses TRBV19 with TRBJ2-1, with a possible D match to TRBD2 (5 bases). The germline CDR1 and CDR2 sequences are LNHDA and SQIVND (reference sequence). Trimming removed 5 bases at V and 4 bases at J, with 21 bases between. The CDR3 spans 17 residues.